The 29 T cell receptor beta chains given below trace back to one sample, sequenced in a study of blood T cell repertoires in COVID-19. Generated by immunoSEQ multiplex PCR, the TCRdb table keeps only in-frame clones and is missing some. Of around 93,000 clones detected, about 86% appear once; the ten largest clones hold around 4%. Sequenced: peripheral blood. These receptors originate from a man aged 60 to 75 with acute or convalescent COVID-19.

The rearrangement uses TRBV6-6 and TRBJ2-7; the D gene is possibly TRBD1 (6 bases). The CDR3 is made up of 12 amino acids. Per germline, CDR1 MNHNY and CDR2 SVGAGI (reference sequence). CDR3 nucleotide sequence: TGTGCTAGCAGTCCCACAGGGTACGAGCAGTACGTC. This encodes CASSPTGYEQYV.

The gene calls are TRBV7-2 and TRBJ2-2; 8 bases map to TRBD1. CDR1 is SGHTA and CDR2 is FQGNSA in the germline V gene. The CDR3 totals 15 residues. Unmatched junction bases numbered 8, after V lost 6 bases and J lost 5 bases. The CDR3 sequence: CASSPTGGKTGELFF. The CDR3 DNA reads TGTGCCAGCAGTCCTACAGGGGGGAAGACCGGGGAGCTGTTTTTT.

The genes are TRBV27 and TRBJ2-1, with D hard to call. The CDR3 extends over 13 amino acids. The germline V and J ends were trimmed by 4 bases and 8 bases, with 12 bases remaining between them. From germline, CDR1 is MNHEY and CDR2 SMNVEV (reference sequence). The CDR3 coding sequence is TGTGCCAGCAGTTCTGCAGAGCGAGATGAGCAGTTCTTC. The encoded protein is CASSSAERDEQFF.

The rearrangement joins TRBV11-2 to TRBJ1-4, with D unresolved. The CDR3 consists of 13 residues. In germline, CDR1 is SGHAT, CDR2 FQNNGV. V was cut by 2 bases and J by 4 bases, with 5 bases left in between. The CDR3 DNA reads TGTGCCAGCAGCTTAATCGTTAATGAAAAACTGTTTTTT. Protein sequence: CASSLIVNEKLFF.

On this clone: Other DNA sequences in the same sample also yield this CDR3. The rearrangement links TRBV6-2 or TRBV6-3 to TRBJ2-3; TRBD1 aligns across 10 bases. Unmatched junction bases numbered 5, after V lost 5 bases and J lost 0 bases. The CDR3 contains 16 residues. Looked up from germline, CDR1 is MNHEY and CDR2 is SVGEGT. CDR3 in DNA: TGTGCCAGCAGTGACCGGACAGGGGGAAGCACAGATACGCAGTATTTT. Protein: CASSDRTGGSTDTQYF.

V usage is TRBV5-4 and J usage is TRBJ1-1; no clear D gene. V was clipped by 4 bases and J by 1 base, with 11 bases between them. Germline V gene lookup returns CDR1 SGHNT and CDR2 YYREEE (reference sequence). The length of the CDR3 is 14 residues. The CDR3 DNA reads TGTGCCAGCAGCCCGGTGGGCCAGAACACTGAAGCTTTCTTT. It encodes CASSPVGQNTEAFF.

The chain's CDR3 is CASSRPWADNEQFF. The CDR3 region has the DNA TGTGCCAGCAGTAGACCTTGGGCCGACAATGAGCAGTTCTTC. The chain has TRBV6-5 and TRBJ2-1; D remains unclear. The germline V gene has CDR1 MNHEY and CDR2 SVGAGI. The CDR3 is 14 amino acids. Between the trimmed V and J ends, which lost 5 bases and 5 bases, there was a span of 13 bases.

This clone was observed a few times. The chain links TRBV3-1 (or the pseudogene TRBV3-2) to TRBJ2-5, with D possibly TRBD1 on 6 matching bases. Germline-derived CDR1 and CDR2 are LGHDT and YNNKEL (reference sequence). CDR3 length: 16 amino acids. The V gene lost 2 bases and the J gene lost 4 bases, with 17 bases spanning the gap. The CDR3 loop reads CASSQKVTGIRETQYF. The CDR3 DNA sequence: TGTGCCAGCAGCCAAAAAGTTACAGGGATACGAGAGACCCAGTACTTC.

The genes are TRBV10-3 and TRBJ1-1; tentative D call: TRBD1 (6 bases). The V gene lost 4 bases and the J gene lost 1 base, with 10 bases spanning the gap. This CDR3 comprises 14 residues. The germline gives CDR1 ENHRY, CDR2 SYGVKD. This CDR3 reads CAISVTGSNTEAFF. CDR3 in DNA: TGTGCCATCAGTGTCACAGGGTCGAACACTGAAGCTTTCTTT.

This clone has just one count. The CDR3 coding sequence is TGTGCCAGCAGCAGAGGACTAGCGGGGAACAGGGGGACCCAGTACTTC. Amino acids: CASSRGLAGNRGTQYF. V gene TRBV11-2 combines with J gene TRBJ2-5, with TRBD2 identical over 12 bases. The length of the CDR3 is 16 residues. Per the germline V gene, CDR1 is SGHAT and CDR2 is FQNNGV. The J segment lost 7 bases and the V segment lost 5 bases, leaving 11 bases of the junction unmatched.

This clone has a single count. This chain joins TRBV4-1 and TRBJ1-1; 7 positions agree with TRBD1. The trim removed 4 bases at V and 1 base at J, leaving 3 bases unmatched. CDR1 and CDR2 from the germline V gene are MGHRA and YSYEKL. This CDR3 contains 14 residues. CDR3 in DNA: TGCGCCAGCAGCCGACAGGGTTCGAACACTGAAGCTTTCTTT. This sequence encodes CASSRQGSNTEAFF.

This sequence joins TRBV3-1 (or the pseudogene TRBV3-2) and TRBJ2-1; the match to TRBD1 covers 9 bases. Germline assignment: CDR1 LGHDT and CDR2 YNNKEL (reference sequence). CDR3 size: 15 residues. V gave up 4 bases and J gave up 1 base; unmatched junction bases: 2. The CDR3 loop reads CASSLGQGSYNEQFF. For the CDR3, the DNA is TGTGCCAGCAGCCTGGGACAGGGATCCTACAATGAGCAGTTCTTC.

In this sample, this clone turned up once. The gene calls are TRBV29-1 and TRBJ1-3; D is perhaps TRBD1 (5 bases). Trimming removed 6 bases at V and 0 bases at J, with 6 bases between. The CDR3 is 12 amino acids. The germline V gene has CDR1 SQVTM and CDR2 ANQGSEA. The CDR3 region is CSVQVSGNTIYF. In DNA form, the CDR3 reads TGCAGCGTACAGGTCTCTGGAAACACCATATATTTT.

The J gene is TRBJ1-5, the V gene TRBV10-1; D perhaps matches TRBD1 (5 bases). The CDR3 is made up of 21 amino acids. Germline lookup yields CDR1 WNHNN and CDR2 SYGVQD (reference sequence). Trimming took off 1 base at V and 0 bases at J, with 25 bases between the two ends. The DNA for the CDR3 is TGCGCCAGCAGTGAGTGTTGGGGGGTTAGCCGAGGGATCTATAGCAATCAGCCCCAGCATTTT. This translates into CASSECWGVSRGIYSNQPQHF.

This clone was counted only a few times. The rearrangement uses TRBV7-9 and TRBJ1-2, with a weak D call TRBD1 (5 bases). CDR3 length equals 13 residues. The germline V gene encodes CDR1 SEHNR and CDR2 FQNEAQ (reference sequence). With 1 base removed from V and 6 bases from J, the gap between germline ends came to 9 bases. The CDR3 loop reads CASSLEGGDGYTF. In nucleotides, the CDR3 is TGTGCCAGCAGCTTAGAAGGAGGGGATGGCTACACCTTC.

The V gene is TRBV29-1, the J gene TRBJ2-1, with 13 bases that match TRBD2. The ends lost 3 bases at V and 4 bases at J; junction bases unmatched: 9. The CDR3 totals 17 residues. Per germline, CDR1 SQVTM and CDR2 ANQGSEA. In DNA form, the CDR3 reads TGCAGCGTTGAGGGGACTAGCGGGACTACCCCGTACAATGAGCAGTTCTTC. It yields the protein CSVEGTSGTTPYNEQFF.

The CDR3 sequence is CASGQGSGANVLTF. CDR3 bases: TGCGCCAGCGGACAGGGGAGTGGGGCCAACGTCCTGACTTTC. The rearrangement links TRBV4-3 to TRBJ2-6; 9 bases map to TRBD1. This CDR3 has 14 residues. V lost 8 bases to trimming and J lost 3 bases; unmatched junction nucleotides: 2. CDR1 is LGHNA, CDR2 YSLEER, per germline.

The chain employs TRBV3-1 (or the pseudogene TRBV3-2) and TRBJ2-5; the D gene is possibly TRBD1 (6 bases). Per germline, CDR1 LGHDT and CDR2 YNNKEL (reference sequence). V was trimmed by 4 bases and J by 2 bases, leaving 11 bases between them. CDR3 length: 14 amino acids. The DNA of the CDR3 is TGTGCCAGCAGCCCCAGGGACACACAAGAGACCCAGTACTTC. Protein: CASSPRDTQETQYF.

This clone was found a few times. The chain combines TRBV20-1 with TRBJ1-2; D possibly corresponds to TRBD1 (6 bases). The CDR3 covers 15 residues. Looked up from germline, CDR1 is DFQATT and CDR2 is SNEGSKA (reference sequence). The V gene lost 3 bases and the J gene lost 2 bases, with 16 bases spanning the gap. The CDR3 nucleotides are TGCAGTGCTAGTAGTCCAGGGGTGAAGAACTATGGCTACACCTTC. Protein sequence: CSASSPGVKNYGYTF.

This clone was seen a few times. The CDR3: CASSSPRTPTGELFF. CDR3 coding DNA: TGTGCCAGCAGTTCCCCCAGGACACCAACCGGGGAGCTGTTTTTT. This rearrangement joins TRBV27 to TRBJ2-2; a possible D gene is TRBD1 (5 bases). The CDR3 runs to 15 residues. CDR1 and CDR2 from the germline V gene are MNHEY and SMNVEV (reference sequence). Trimming cost V 4 bases and J 5 bases, with 14 bases left between them.

This chain links TRBV30 with TRBJ1-4; no definite D call. Germline lookup yields CDR1 GTSNPN and CDR2 SVGIG (reference sequence). Trimming removed 7 bases at V and 7 bases at J, with 10 bases between. CDR3 length equals 11 residues. The CDR3 region is CASGVFEKLFF. CDR3 bases: TGTGCCTCCGGGGTTTTTGAAAAACTGTTTTTT.

The chain links TRBV5-6 to TRBJ1-1, with D unresolved. V lost 4 bases to trimming and J lost 5 bases, with 12 bases between them. The CDR3 loop spans 13 amino acids. Germline CDR1 is SGHDT and CDR2 is YYEEEE. The CDR3 DNA reads TGTGCCAGCAGCCGTGTGGGGAGGACTGAAGCTTTCTTT. Protein product: CASSRVGRTEAFF.

This clone was detected a few times. The chain couples TRBV5-6 to TRBJ1-1; the D is unclear. The CDR3 runs to 15 residues. Trimming pared 1 base from V and 0 bases from J, leaving 10 bases between. Germline assignment: CDR1 SGHDT and CDR2 YYEEEE. DNA of the CDR3: TGTGCCAGCAGCTTGAATGGCGGAATGAACACTGAAGCTTTCTTT. As protein: CASSLNGGMNTEAFF.

The V and J genes are TRBV30 and TRBJ1-1; D may be TRBD1 (5 bases). The CDR3 extends over 13 amino acids. In germline, CDR1 is GTSNPN, CDR2 SVGIG (reference sequence). V was cut by 3 bases and J by 2 bases, with 10 bases left in between. The CDR3 loop is CAWSLGLNTEAFF. The CDR3 nucleotides read TGTGCCTGGAGCTTGGGGCTTAACACTGAAGCTTTCTTT.

The CDR3 loop is CASSLRDSTGELFF. For the CDR3, the DNA is TGCGCCAGCAGCTTGAGGGACAGCACGGGGGAGCTGTTTTTT. The chain uses TRBV5-1 and TRBJ2-2; 7 bases match TRBD1. The CDR3 extends over 14 amino acids. Germline V gives CDR1 SGHRS, CDR2 YFSETQ. V trimming: 1 base; J trimming: 8 bases; junction bases outside the gene matches: 5.

The chain uses TRBV6-5 and TRBJ1-1; D not certain. Germline V gives CDR1 MNHEY, CDR2 SVGAGI. Trimming took 7 bases from V and 0 from J, leaving 9 bases between them. The CDR3 spans 13 residues. The CDR3 sequence is CASKGVVNTEAFF. The CDR3 DNA reads as TGTGCCAGCAAGGGAGTAGTGAACACTGAAGCTTTCTTT.

The chain links TRBV14 to TRBJ2-7; D is ambiguous. This CDR3 is 12 amino acids long. Germline V gives CDR1 SGHDN, CDR2 FVKESK. Deletions cut 3 bases from V and 2 bases from J, with 5 bases between. This chain's CDR3 is CASSQAPYEQYF. The CDR3 DNA follows: TGTGCCAGCAGCCAGGCTCCCTACGAGCAGTACTTC.

This clone was picked up many times. The V call is TRBV10-1, the J call TRBJ2-7, with TRBD1 matching 9 bases. The germline CDR1 and CDR2 sequences are WNHNN and SYGVQD (reference sequence). The junction had 7 bases not matched to a gene; V was cut back by 6 bases and J by 7 bases. This CDR3 has 13 amino acids. The CDR3 reads CASSEGTGKEQYV. In nucleotides, the CDR3 is TGCGCCAGCAGCGAAGGGACAGGGAAAGAGCAGTACGTC.

This chain links TRBV10-1 with TRBJ2-3; D might be TRBD1 (6 bases). Germline-derived CDR1 and CDR2 are WNHNN and SYGVQD (reference sequence). The germline V and J ends were trimmed by 6 bases and 6 bases, with 16 bases remaining between them. CDR3 length equals 14 residues. CDR3 sequence (DNA): TGCGCCAGCAGGAGGGACAACTGGGTTGATACGCAGTATTTT. Its protein is CASRRDNWVDTQYF.